Here is one TCR beta chain with its context. The germline gives CDR1 SNHLY, CDR2 FYNNEI. The CDR3 length is 12 residues. The V and J ends lost 3 bases and 16 bases respectively, with 16 bases between them. Authors' analysis steps: How many nucleated cells were present was estimated from reference gene primer amplification. TCRdb keeps only in-frame clones here, not all; method: immunoSEQ multiplex PCR. The DNA was the basis for D and trimming; V, J and clone size are from that table. The profile shows a few hundred thousand clones, roughly four fifths of them singletons. The sample comes from a study of blood T cell repertoires in COVID-19. Study information: Samples came from the United States, Italy and Spain, spanning acute and convalescent COVID-19. The analysed material was cDNA or gDNA that came from T cells, B-cell-depleted T cells, or PBMCs.

The specimen sequenced was peripheral blood. V usage is TRBV2 and J usage is TRBJ1-5; weak D call: TRBD1 (5 bases). The clonotype comes from a man aged 30-40 years who had recovered from COVID-19. The chain's CDR3 is CASSDGGASRHF. CDR3 DNA sequence: TGTGCCAGCAGTGATGGAGGGGCCTCAAGACATTTT.